A single sample gave rise to the 26 T cell receptor beta chains below, sequenced in a study of human T cells and chemical hapten exposure. Sample time point: patch test 3, about 24 weeks after DPC sensitization. Described treatment: therapeutic diphenylcyclopropenone sensitization with weekly scalp DPC. TCRdb re-derived calls from the RACE reads in MiXCR, one entry per CDR3 protein. In the table there are 97,000 or so distinct CDR3 sequences, 25% to 35% of which are singletons. Sequences were derived from whole blood, sampled in connection with sensitization to the hapten diphenylcyclopropenone (DPC). Every receptor here comes from a man aged 40-55 years with alopecia areata. Some clones in this sample may be carry-over from other donors' samples.

This clonotype has just a few counts. This chain connects TRBV13 to TRBJ1-4; D not certain. The ends were cut back, 2 bases at V and 4 bases at J, with 8 bases in the middle. Germline loops: CDR1 PRHDT, CDR2 FYEKMQ (reference sequence). The CDR3 is 14 residues long. The CDR3 sequence is CASSLSVINEKLFF. CDR3 sequence (DNA): TGTGCCAGCAGCTTATCGGTAATTAATGAAAAACTGTTTTTT.

The V gene is TRBV12-3 or TRBV12-4, the J gene TRBJ2-2; 9 nucleotides agree with TRBD2. V lost 5 bases, J lost 7 bases, and 11 bases stayed unmatched. The length of the CDR3 is 16 residues. CDR3 DNA: TGTGCCAGCAGTGTAGTAGCGGGAGCCCCAGGCGGGGAGCTGTTTTTT. This codes for CASSVVAGAPGGELFF.

This clonotype was seen repeatedly, ten times or more. This rearrangement joins TRBV20-1 to TRBJ2-1; 14 bases are shared with TRBD2. CDR3 length equals 17 residues. Per germline, CDR1 DFQATT and CDR2 SNEGSKA (reference sequence). The V segment lost 4 bases and the J segment 2 bases; nucleotides outside the gene matches: 7. The CDR3 region is CSAIGTSGSIAYNEQFF. The CDR3 DNA is TGCAGTGCTATCGGGACTAGCGGGAGTATCGCCTACAATGAGCAGTTCTTC.

This clonotype appeared a few times. The V gene is TRBV24-1, the J gene TRBJ2-2, with 7 bases lining up with TRBD1. The CDR3 spans 16 residues. Germline CDR1 and CDR2: KGHDR and SFDVKD. V lost 2 bases to trimming and J lost 0 bases; unmatched junction nucleotides: 2. Written as DNA, the CDR3 is TGTGCCACCAGTGATTGGACAGGTTCGAACACCGGGGAGCTGTTTTTT. This codes for CATSDWTGSNTGELFF.

The chain recombines TRBV7-2 with TRBJ1-1, with D maybe TRBD1 (5 bases). Germline CDR1 SGHTA, CDR2 FQGNSA. V was cut by 5 bases and J by 4 bases, with 17 bases left in between. This CDR3 has 15 amino acids. The CDR3 sequence is CASSPRSRDFTEAFF. In DNA form, the CDR3 reads TGTGCCAGCAGCCCCCGGAGTCGGGACTTCACTGAAGCTTTCTTT.

This clonotype was detected only a few times. The J gene is TRBJ2-4, the V gene TRBV20-1; no firm D call. The germline V and J ends were trimmed by 6 bases and 6 bases, with 9 bases remaining between them. The CDR3 contains 11 residues. CDR1 is DFQATT and CDR2 is SNEGSKA in the germline V gene (reference sequence). The CDR3 loop reads CSAGPGNIQYF. CDR3 coding DNA: TGCAGTGCCGGACCGGGAAACATTCAGTACTTC.

About this clonotype itself: A much larger clone differs from this one at a single base, so this may be a read error. The chain links TRBV6-4 to TRBJ2-3; D call uncertain. Looked up from germline, CDR1 is MRHNA and CDR2 is SNTAGT. The length of the CDR3 is 13 residues. Trimming removed 2 bases from V and 0 bases from J, with 3 bases in between. This chain's CDR3 is CASSDRSTDTQYF. The CDR3 nucleotides are TGTGCCAGCAGTGACAGGAGCACAGATACGCAGTATTTT.

V is TRBV7-9 and J is TRBJ2-7; D is perhaps TRBD1 (6 bases). CDR3 length equals 14 residues. Germline V gene data show CDR1 as SEHNR and CDR2 as FQNEAQ (reference sequence). Trimming shortened V by 4 bases and J by 0 bases, and 10 bases separated the two germline ends. In DNA form, the CDR3 reads TGTGCCAGCAGCTCCGGACAGAGCTCCTACGAGCAGTACTTC. This codes for CASSSGQSSYEQYF.

V gene TRBV6-2 or TRBV6-3 combines with J gene TRBJ2-3; tentatively, D is TRBD2 (5 bases). Germline V gene lookup returns CDR1 MNHEY and CDR2 SVGEGT. V lost 4 bases to trimming and J lost 0 bases, with 11 bases between them. The CDR3 extends over 15 amino acids. The CDR3 loop is CASSSWTQSTDTQYF. Here the CDR3 DNA reads TGTGCCAGCAGTTCGTGGACTCAGAGCACAGATACGCAGTATTTT.

V is TRBV2 and J is TRBJ2-1; 9 bases are a match to TRBD2. Germline CDR1 and CDR2: SNHLY and FYNNEI. There are 15 residues in the CDR3. J lost 7 bases, V lost 2 bases, and 6 bases had no gene match. The CDR3 loop reads CASSEQTLAGNEQFF. The CDR3 DNA is TGTGCCAGCAGTGAACAGACTCTAGCGGGGAATGAGCAGTTCTTC.

The V call is TRBV9, the J call TRBJ2-7; 12 positions agree with TRBD2. Germline CDR1 and CDR2: SGDLS and YYNGEE. The CDR3 contains 15 residues. Losses at the gene ends were 3 bases for V and 3 bases for J; bases not matched to a gene: 4. The DNA of the CDR3 is TGTGCCAGCAGCGGAGGGACTAGCGGGCACTACGAGCAGTACTTC. It codes for CASSGGTSGHYEQYF.

In regard to this clonotype: An end of the junction does not agree with germline; a read error may underlie this. This sequence joins TRBV7-7 and TRBJ2-7; no clear D gene. There are 13 residues in the CDR3. Looked up from germline, CDR1 is SSHAT and CDR2 is FNYEAQ (reference sequence). The CDR3 loop reads CASSQTGSSEQYF. The CDR3 bases are TGTGCCAGCAGCCAAACCGGTTCCTCCGAGCAGTACTTC.

A few counts support this clonotype. This chain uses TRBV6-2 or TRBV6-3 with TRBJ2-1; D is tentatively TRBD1 or TRBD2 (5 bases each). The CDR3 has 15 residues. V shed 2 bases and J shed 6 bases, with 14 bases lying between them. Germline CDR1 and CDR2: MNHEY and SVGEGT. The CDR3 loop reads CASSYPPGLANEQFF. The CDR3 DNA reads TGTGCCAGCAGTTACCCCCCGGGGCTAGCCAATGAGCAGTTCTTC.

This chain links TRBV6-6 with TRBJ2-5; TRBD1 matches 8 bases. The germline CDR1 and CDR2 sequences are MNHNY and SVGAGI (reference sequence). The CDR3 has 13 residues. V lost 6 bases and J lost 5; bases outside the gene matches: 5. CDR3 protein: CASRPNRGETQYF. The CDR3 coding sequence is TGTGCCAGCAGACCGAACAGGGGGGAGACCCAGTACTTC.

V and J are TRBV7-9 and TRBJ2-3; 9 bases match TRBD2. The length of the CDR3 is 17 residues. Germline V CDR1 and CDR2: SEHNR, FQNEAQ (reference sequence). Trimming removed 6 bases from V and 0 bases from J; junction bases left unmatched: 10. In DNA, the CDR3 is TGTGCCAGCAGGCCGGGACTAGCAGACCCTAGCACAGATACGCAGTATTTT. Its translation: CASRPGLADPSTDTQYF.

This chain uses TRBV18 with TRBJ1-6; 10 nucleotides match TRBD1. Germline assignment: CDR1 KGHSH and CDR2 LQKENI. V dropped 6 bases and J dropped 8; count of bases not matched to a gene: 7. The CDR3 is 15 amino acids. CDR3 in DNA: TGTGCCAGCTCGCCGGGACAGGGGTATGATTCACCCCTCCACTTT. Translated, it gives CASSPGQGYDSPLHF.

V gene TRBV20-1 combines with J gene TRBJ1-4; the match to TRBD1 covers 10 bases. CDR1 and CDR2 from the germline V gene are DFQATT and SNEGSKA (reference sequence). The CDR3 has 15 residues. J lost 5 bases, V lost 1 base, and 4 bases had no gene match. CDR3 loop: CSARGTGQGNEKLFF. In DNA, the CDR3 is TGCAGTGCTAGAGGGACGGGACAGGGGAATGAAAAACTGTTTTTT.

This clonotype was counted only a few times. The V call is TRBV7-2, the J call TRBJ2-1; perhaps TRBD2 as D (6 bases). Germline V gives CDR1 SGHTA, CDR2 FQGNSA. The V end lost 4 bases, the J end lost 8 bases, and 9 bases lay between the germline ends. The CDR3 has 12 amino acids. The CDR3 is CASSSGTHEQFF. The CDR3 nucleotides read TGTGCCAGCAGCTCCGGGACTCATGAGCAGTTCTTC.

J is TRBJ2-7 and V is TRBV20-1; tentative D call: TRBD2 (5 bases). V was cut by 5 bases and J by 0 bases, with 17 bases left in between. Germline CDR1 and CDR2: DFQATT and SNEGSKA (reference sequence). The CDR3 totals 15 residues. The CDR3 bases are TGCAGTGCTGTTCCGAGTAGCGTGTGCTCCTACGAGCAGTACTTC. Its protein product is CSAVPSSVCSYEQYF.

There are a few counts of this clonotype. The chain has TRBV5-1 and TRBJ2-7; D may be TRBD1 (6 bases). The ends were cut back, 4 bases at V and 7 bases at J, with 15 bases in the middle. CDR1 SGHRS and CDR2 YFSETQ come from the germline V gene. The CDR3 length is 13 residues. In nucleotides, the CDR3 is TGCGCCAGCAGCACATCAGGGGTCCTGGAGCAGTACTTC. It specifies CASSTSGVLEQYF.

The DNA for the CDR3 is TGCGCCAGCAGCCAAGATCGGGGGTCTACCTACGAGCAGTACTTC. Its translation is CASSQDRGSTYEQYF. The V and J genes are TRBV4-3 and TRBJ2-7, with D perhaps TRBD2 (6 bases). CDR1 is LGHNA, CDR2 YSLEER, per germline. The CDR3 spans 15 residues. The germline V and J ends were trimmed by 0 bases and 2 bases, with 11 bases remaining between them.

The V call is TRBV4-3, the J call TRBJ1-5; D remains ambiguous. In germline, CDR1 is LGHNA, CDR2 YSLEER. This CDR3 spans 14 amino acids. The V gene lost 0 bases and the J gene lost 1 base, with 4 bases spanning the gap. The CDR3 reads CASSQEWSNQPQHF. In nucleotides, the CDR3 is TGCGCCAGCAGCCAAGAGTGGAGCAATCAGCCCCAGCATTTT.

V gene TRBV5-1 combines with J gene TRBJ2-5; D tentatively reads TRBD1 or TRBD2 (5 bases each). The CDR3 totals 15 residues. Germline-derived CDR1 and CDR2 are SGHRS and YFSETQ. Trimming removed 2 bases at V and 1 base at J, with 12 bases between. The CDR3 protein is CASSFSGTAQETQYF. The CDR3 bases are TGCGCCAGCAGCTTTTCAGGGACCGCCCAAGAGACCCAGTACTTC.

This clonotype was observed at least ten times. V gene TRBV3-1 combines with J gene TRBJ2-3, with 8 positions matching TRBD2. Per germline, CDR1 LGHDT and CDR2 YNNKEL (reference sequence). V was clipped by 4 bases and J by 0 bases; unmatched bases: 6. This CDR3 comprises 16 residues. DNA of the CDR3: TGTGCCAGCAGCCCCCTCGCTAGCGGGAGCACAGATACGCAGTATTTT. Protein product: CASSPLASGSTDTQYF.

This chain joins TRBV5-1 and TRBJ1-4; D perhaps matches TRBD1 (5 bases). V gave up 2 bases and J gave up 5 bases, with 7 bases separating them. CDR1 is SGHRS and CDR2 is YFSETQ in the germline V gene. The CDR3 loop spans 13 amino acids. CDR3 nucleotides: TGCGCCAGCAGCTTTGACAGAAATGAAAAACTGTTTTTT. Its translation is CASSFDRNEKLFF.

The chain employs TRBV10-2 and TRBJ2-7, with D unclear. V was trimmed by 2 bases and J by 3 bases, leaving 11 bases between them. The CDR3 contains 14 residues. The germline V gene encodes CDR1 WSHSY and CDR2 SAAADI. The CDR3 loop is CASSELHRNYEQYF. In nucleotides, the CDR3 is TGCGCCAGCAGTGAGCTGCACAGAAACTACGAGCAGTACTTC.